This T cell receptor beta chain was profiled in a study of T cell changes during pregnancy in multiple sclerosis. Repertoires were generated with immunoSEQ multiplex PCR, while TCRdb's copy carries only in-frame clones and drops some. This table holds around 80,000 clones, approximately 95% found once. The junction had 8 bases not matched to a gene; V was cut back by 0 bases and J by 5 bases. The CDR3 contains 17 residues. The germline CDR1 and CDR2 sequences are LNHNV and YYDKDF (reference sequence). The sequencing here drew on peripheral blood, taken in the second trimester of pregnancy. The chain couples TRBV15 to TRBJ2-1; 9 bases fit TRBD2. This clonotype was sampled from a female donor in good health, enrolled as a control in a pregnancy study. CDR3 amino acids: CATSRDGREGLDNEQFF. The CDR3 DNA follows: TGTGCCACCAGCAGAGATGGGCGGGAGGGCCTAGACAATGAGCAGTTCTTC.